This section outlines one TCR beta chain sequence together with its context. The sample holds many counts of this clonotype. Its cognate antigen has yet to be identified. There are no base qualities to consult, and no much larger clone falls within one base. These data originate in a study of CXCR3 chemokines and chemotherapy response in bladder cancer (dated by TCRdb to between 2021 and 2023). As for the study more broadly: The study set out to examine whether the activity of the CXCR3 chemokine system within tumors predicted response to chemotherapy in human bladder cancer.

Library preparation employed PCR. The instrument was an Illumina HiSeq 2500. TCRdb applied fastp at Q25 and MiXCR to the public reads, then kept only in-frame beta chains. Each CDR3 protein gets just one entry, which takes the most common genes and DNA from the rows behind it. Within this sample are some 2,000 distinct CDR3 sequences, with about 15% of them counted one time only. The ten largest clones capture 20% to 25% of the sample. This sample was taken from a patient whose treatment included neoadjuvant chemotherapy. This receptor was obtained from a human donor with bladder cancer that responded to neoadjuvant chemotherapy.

The DNA reads as follows: TGCAGCGTTGAAGGGACAGGGGAAGCCTCCTACGAGCAGTACTTC. The resulting protein is CSVEGTGEASYEQYF. This chain joins TRBV29-1 to TRBJ2-7, with 9 central nucleotides matching TRBD1. V ends up 1 base short and J 0 bases short, with an unmatched junction base count of 4. From its cysteine to its phenylalanine, the CDR3 spans 15 amino acids. The DNA shown is the 45-base CDR3, in frame from base 1. The germline V gene sets CDR1 to SQVTM and CDR2 to ANQGSEA.